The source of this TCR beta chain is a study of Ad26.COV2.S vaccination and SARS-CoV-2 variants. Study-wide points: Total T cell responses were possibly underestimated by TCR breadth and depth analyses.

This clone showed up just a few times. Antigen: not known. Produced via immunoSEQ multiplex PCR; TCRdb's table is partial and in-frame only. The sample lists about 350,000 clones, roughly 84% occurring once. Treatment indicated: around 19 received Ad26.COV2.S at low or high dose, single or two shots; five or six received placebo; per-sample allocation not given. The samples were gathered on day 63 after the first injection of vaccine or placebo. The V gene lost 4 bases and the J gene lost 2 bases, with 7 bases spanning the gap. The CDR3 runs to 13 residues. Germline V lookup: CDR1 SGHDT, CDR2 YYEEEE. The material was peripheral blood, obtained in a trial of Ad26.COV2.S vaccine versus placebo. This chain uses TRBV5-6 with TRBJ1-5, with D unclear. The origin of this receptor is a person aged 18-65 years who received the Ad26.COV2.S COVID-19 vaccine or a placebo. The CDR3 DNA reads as TGTGCCAGCAGCCTTTCGGGCAATCAGCCCCAGCATTTT. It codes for CASSLSGNQPQHF.